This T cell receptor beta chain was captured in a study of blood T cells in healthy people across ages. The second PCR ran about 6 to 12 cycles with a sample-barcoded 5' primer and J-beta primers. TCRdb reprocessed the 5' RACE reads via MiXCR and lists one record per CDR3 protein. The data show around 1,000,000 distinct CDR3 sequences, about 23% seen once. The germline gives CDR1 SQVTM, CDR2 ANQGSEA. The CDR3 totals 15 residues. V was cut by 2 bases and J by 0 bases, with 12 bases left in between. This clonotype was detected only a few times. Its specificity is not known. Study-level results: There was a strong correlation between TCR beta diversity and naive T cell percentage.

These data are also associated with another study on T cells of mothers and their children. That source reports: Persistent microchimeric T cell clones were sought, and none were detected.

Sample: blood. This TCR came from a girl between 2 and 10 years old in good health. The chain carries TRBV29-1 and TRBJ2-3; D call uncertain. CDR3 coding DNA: TGCAGCGTTGAATGGGGTGAGACTAGCACAGATACGCAGTATTTT. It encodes CSVEWGETSTDTQYF.